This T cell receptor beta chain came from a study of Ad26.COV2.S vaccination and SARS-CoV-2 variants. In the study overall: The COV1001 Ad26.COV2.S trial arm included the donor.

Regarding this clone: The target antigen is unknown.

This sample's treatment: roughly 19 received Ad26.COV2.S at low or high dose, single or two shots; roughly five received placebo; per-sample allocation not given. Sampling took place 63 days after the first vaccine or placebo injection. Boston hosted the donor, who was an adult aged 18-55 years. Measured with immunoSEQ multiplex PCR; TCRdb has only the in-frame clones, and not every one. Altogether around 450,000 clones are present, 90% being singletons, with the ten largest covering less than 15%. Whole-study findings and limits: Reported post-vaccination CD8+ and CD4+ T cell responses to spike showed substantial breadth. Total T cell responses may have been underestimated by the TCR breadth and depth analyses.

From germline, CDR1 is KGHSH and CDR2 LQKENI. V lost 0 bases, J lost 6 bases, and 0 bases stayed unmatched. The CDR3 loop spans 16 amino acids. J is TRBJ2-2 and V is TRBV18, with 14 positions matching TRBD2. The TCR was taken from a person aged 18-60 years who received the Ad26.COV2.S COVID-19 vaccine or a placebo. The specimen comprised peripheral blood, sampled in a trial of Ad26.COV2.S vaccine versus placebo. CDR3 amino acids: CASSPPGLAGAGELFF. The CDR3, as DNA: TGTGCCAGCTCACCACCGGGACTAGCGGGAGCCGGGGAGCTGTTTTTT.